One sample yielded the 5 T cell receptor beta chains listed below, sequenced in a study of T cells in Graves' hyperthyroidism and ophthalmopathy. TCR beta CDR3 region amplification was performed from RNA transcripts. Researchers ran a first-round RT-PCR on the TCR CDR3 using the HTBI primer set. In TCRdb, the multiplex PCR reads were re-called with MiXCR into one record per CDR3 protein. This table holds approximately 400,000 distinct CDR3 sequences, about 15% found once. The sequencing input was blood. The receptors originated from a woman in her late teens or twenties with Graves' hyperthyroidism.

This clonotype was seen repeatedly, ten times or more. The V call is TRBV2, the J call TRBJ2-1; D remains unclear. Trimming left V 5 bases short and J 3 bases short, with 11 bases between. The length of the CDR3 is 14 residues. From germline, CDR1 is SNHLY and CDR2 FYNNEI. In DNA form, the CDR3 reads TGTGCCAGCAGTCCTGTTGGCCTCTACAATGAGCAGTTCTTC. This gives the protein CASSPVGLYNEQFF.

This clonotype was seen at least ten times. The V gene is TRBV28, the J gene TRBJ2-2; D may be TRBD1 (6 bases). This CDR3 is 15 amino acids long. From germline, CDR1 is MDHEN and CDR2 SYDVKM. V lost 5 bases to trimming and J lost 6 bases, with 16 bases between them. The DNA of the CDR3 is TGTGCCAGCAGTAAGGGGGAAAGGGATGCCGGGGAGCTGTTTTTT. Amino acid sequence: CASSKGERDAGELFF.

The chain recombines TRBV15 with TRBJ2-7; D not certain. With 0 bases removed from V and 6 bases from J, the gap between germline ends came to 9 bases. This CDR3 is 13 amino acids long. The germline V gene has CDR1 LNHNV and CDR2 YYDKDF (reference sequence). The CDR3 sequence: CATSRDGAIEQYF. Written as DNA, the CDR3 is TGTGCCACCAGCAGAGATGGAGCGATCGAGCAGTACTTC.

This sequence joins TRBV19 and TRBJ2-7; D uncertain. CDR1 LNHDA and CDR2 SQIVND come from the germline V gene (reference sequence). Between the trimmed V and J ends, which lost 5 bases and 6 bases, there was a span of 8 bases. This CDR3 has 11 residues. In DNA form, the CDR3 reads TGTGCCAGTAGTGAAGCCTCCGAGCAGTACTTC. Translation gives CASSEASEQYF.

Worth noting for this clonotype: The CDR3 ends on some other residue instead of the conserved phenylalanine or tryptophan, so this is likely a read error. The chain uses TRBV5-1 and TRBJ2-1; 8 nucleotides align to TRBD2. This CDR3 is built from 15 residues. Per germline, CDR1 SGHRS and CDR2 YFSETQ. Trimming removed 3 bases from V and 2 bases from J; junction bases left unmatched: 4. In DNA form, the CDR3 reads TGCGCCAGCAGCTCGGGACTAGAACCCTACAATGAGCAGTTCTCC. Its protein product is CASSSGLEPYNEQFS.